This entry lists 17 T cell receptor beta chains sequenced from one sample in a study of cytomegalovirus exposure and HLA in healthy donors. PCR involved 60 Vbeta and 13 Jbeta primers. The data were produced by immunoSEQ multiplex PCR, yet TCRdb's version contains in-frame clones alone and is incomplete. The sample contains about 110,000 clones, 83% of which appear only once. Input material: PBMCs. These receptors were collected from a man between 18 and 35 years old in good health and CMV-seronegative.

V usage is TRBV4-1 and J usage is TRBJ2-2; TRBD2 aligns across 9 bases. CDR3 size: 16 residues. V was pared by 3 bases and J by 1 base, with 3 bases of the junction left unmatched. CDR1 MGHRA and CDR2 YSYEKL come from the germline V gene. The CDR3 region is CASSHVTSGNTGELFF. DNA of the CDR3: TGCGCCAGCAGCCACGTGACTAGCGGGAACACCGGGGAGCTGTTTTTT.

The rearrangement links TRBV30 to TRBJ1-2; D is unresolved. This CDR3 spans 15 amino acids. CDR1 and CDR2 from the germline V gene are GTSNPN and SVGIG (reference sequence). Trimming left V 4 bases short and J 4 bases short, with 19 bases between. CDR3 loop: CAWISSIGGPYGYTF. The CDR3 coding sequence is TGTGCCTGGATCTCCTCCATTGGCGGCCCCTATGGCTACACCTTC.

The rearrangement joins TRBV11-3 to TRBJ2-1; 13 bases align to TRBD2. The CDR3 is 15 residues long. J lost 10 bases, V lost 7 bases, and 10 bases had no gene match. Germline CDR1 is SGHNT and CDR2 is YENEEA. As DNA, the CDR3 is TGTGCCAGCACCCCGGGACTAGCGGGAAGGTACGAGCAGTTCTTC. Its translation: CASTPGLAGRYEQFF.

The chain combines TRBV5-1 with TRBJ2-1; 11 bases are shared with TRBD2. CDR3 size: 16 residues. Germline CDR1 SGHRS, CDR2 YFSETQ. Trimming took 0 bases from V and 7 from J; bases not matched to a gene: 6. For the CDR3, the DNA is TGCGCCAGCAGCTTGGTCGGGACTAGCGGTTCTAATGAGCAGTTCTTC. Translated, it gives CASSLVGTSGSNEQFF.

Here the CDR3 reads CAISGLAGVKAGELFF. CDR3 coding DNA: TGTGCCATCAGTGGACTAGCGGGAGTTAAAGCCGGGGAGCTGTTTTTT. The chain joins TRBV10-3 to TRBJ2-2; TRBD2 agrees at 12 bases. CDR3 length equals 16 residues. Germline-derived CDR1 and CDR2 are ENHRY and SYGVKD. V gave up 4 bases and J gave up 6 bases; unmatched junction bases: 6.

The chain joins TRBV7-9 to TRBJ2-5, with TRBD2 matching 8 bases. The germline V gene encodes CDR1 SEHNR and CDR2 FQNEAQ (reference sequence). V lost 5 bases to trimming and J lost 5 bases; unmatched junction nucleotides: 13. This CDR3 is 16 amino acids long. The CDR3 DNA follows: TGTGCCAGCAGCCCTTCCGGGAGGGATGCTCGGGAGACCCAGTACTTC. Residues: CASSPSGRDARETQYF.

V usage is TRBV19 and J usage is TRBJ1-1; TRBD1 aligns across 7 bases. V shed 3 bases, J shed 4 bases, and the junction held 2 bases outside the gene matches. CDR3 size: 13 residues. CDR1 is LNHDA and CDR2 is SQIVND in the germline V gene (reference sequence). CDR3 sequence: CASSIDRVTEAFF. CDR3 DNA sequence: TGTGCCAGTAGTATCGACAGGGTCACTGAAGCTTTCTTT.

The genes are TRBV4-2 and TRBJ1-1, with 8 bases identical to TRBD1. V shed 3 bases, J shed 3 bases, and the junction held 6 bases outside the gene matches. The CDR3 covers 15 residues. Germline CDR1 and CDR2: LGHNA and YNFKEQ. DNA of the CDR3: TGTGCCAGCAGCCACACGTCGACAGGGGACACTGAAGCTTTCTTT. Protein product: CASSHTSTGDTEAFF.

The chain is built from TRBV29-1 and TRBJ2-7, with 8 bases lining up with TRBD1. The CDR3 sequence is 13 residues long. V was clipped by 6 bases and J by 7 bases; unmatched bases: 11. Germline loops: CDR1 SQVTM, CDR2 ANQGSEA. CDR3 DNA: TGCAGCGTGGACAGGGCCCAGTCGGGGGAGCAGTACTTC. Translated, it gives CSVDRAQSGEQYF.

This chain links TRBV7-8 with TRBJ2-7, with 9 bases matching TRBD2. Germline CDR1 is SGHVS and CDR2 is FQNEAQ. CDR3 length: 12 residues. The V segment lost 8 bases and the J segment 5 bases; nucleotides outside the gene matches: 4. DNA of the CDR3: TGTGCCAGCTTACTAGCGGGCCACGAGCAGTACTTC. This translates into CASLLAGHEQYF.

The chain carries TRBV14 and TRBJ2-3, with TRBD2 as a possible D gene (5 bases). Germline CDR1 and CDR2: SGHDN and FVKESK. The V end was cut by 0 bases, the J end by 1 base, with 8 bases between. This CDR3 is 15 amino acids long. In DNA, the CDR3 is TGTGCCAGCAGCCAAGATTGGGGAGGCACAGATACGCAGTATTTT. This sequence encodes CASSQDWGGTDTQYF.

V gene TRBV7-6 combines with J gene TRBJ2-3; 14 nucleotides line up with TRBD2. Trimming removed 5 bases from V and 6 bases from J; junction bases left unmatched: 7. CDR3 length: 16 residues. Germline CDR1 is SGHVS and CDR2 is FNYEAQ. In nucleotides, the CDR3 is TGTGCCAGCAGCGGGACTAGCGGGGGACGTGCTGATACGCAGTATTTT. It is translated as CASSGTSGGRADTQYF.

The gene calls are TRBV15 and TRBJ1-1, with 7 nucleotides matching TRBD1. Germline V gene data show CDR1 as LNHNV and CDR2 as YYDKDF (reference sequence). This CDR3 has 16 amino acids. V shed 0 bases and J 0 bases; nucleotides not matched to a gene: 4. The DNA for the CDR3 is TGTGCCACCAGCAGAGATCGGGACAGCGTGAACACTGAAGCTTTCTTT. Residues: CATSRDRDSVNTEAFF. Combining the CDR3 with reference TRBV15 and TRBJ1-1 gives the whole variable domain DAMVIQNPRYQVTQFGKPVTLSCSQTLNHNVMYWYQQKSSQAPKLLFHYYDKDFNNEADTPDNFQSRRPNTSFCFLDIRSPGLGDTAMYLCATSRDRDSVNTEAFFGQGTRLTVV.

The chain combines TRBV29-1 with TRBJ2-1; 9 nucleotides agree with TRBD2. The germline gives CDR1 SQVTM, CDR2 ANQGSEA. This CDR3 comprises 13 residues. Losses at the gene ends were 4 bases for V and 8 bases for J; bases not matched to a gene: 6. The CDR3 region is CSVVLAGVHEQFF. CDR3 in DNA: TGCAGCGTTGTCTTAGCGGGAGTCCATGAGCAGTTCTTC.

This chain connects TRBV4-3 to TRBJ2-3, with D possibly TRBD1 on 6 matching bases. The V and J ends lost 1 base and 5 bases respectively, with 10 bases between them. CDR1 LGHNA and CDR2 YSLEER come from the germline V gene. There are 14 residues in the CDR3. CDR3 DNA: TGCGCCAGCAGCCAAGGCCGCAGGGGAGATACGCAGTATTTT. It is translated as CASSQGRRGDTQYF.

This chain uses TRBV27 with TRBJ2-3, with D maybe TRBD1 (5 bases). Germline CDR1 reads MNHEY; CDR2 reads SMNVEV (reference sequence). The CDR3 length is 15 residues. Trimming removed 5 bases from V and 1 base from J, with 13 bases in between. CDR3 in DNA: TGTGCCAGCAGTAGTCTGGGGCCTGGCACAGATACGCAGTATTTT. It codes for CASSSLGPGTDTQYF.

V is TRBV28 and J is TRBJ2-7; 7 bases are a match to TRBD1. Germline lookup yields CDR1 MDHEN and CDR2 SYDVKM. The CDR3 loop spans 14 amino acids. The junction had 8 bases not matched to a gene; V was cut back by 4 bases and J by 5 bases. This CDR3 reads CASSSEGARDEQYF. The CDR3 nucleotides read TGTGCCAGCAGTTCAGAGGGGGCGAGGGACGAGCAGTACTTC.